The TCR beta chain under discussion was sequenced for a study of TIL therapy for anti-PD-1-resistant metastatic lung cancer. This sample's time point: pre-treatment sample, taken before nivolumab and TIL therapy. Enrollment ran from late 2017 to January 2020. The libraries were made with immunoSEQ v3. Libraries were prepared by immunoSEQ multiplex PCR; TCRdb keeps only in-frame clonotypes and omits some of them. The sample yields approximately 40,000 clones, roughly 70% seen once. The sequence was obtained from a person aged 25-85 years with non-small cell lung cancer. The material was blood, obtained at baseline.

CDR3 residues: CSAGQTLYEQYF. In nucleotides, the CDR3 is TGCAGCGCTGGACAGACCCTATACGAGCAGTACTTC. The chain uses TRBV29-1 and TRBJ2-7, with a weak D call TRBD1 (6 bases). Deletions cut 7 bases from V and 4 bases from J, with 14 bases between. The CDR3 length is 12 residues. The V gene's germline CDR1 is SQVTM and CDR2 ANQGSEA.